A single T cell receptor beta chain is shown here with its context. Its specificity is unknown. The data were obtained in a study of blood T cells in healthy people across ages. Peripheral blood from each donor was collected in a volume of roughly 9.8 milliliters. A sample-barcoded 5' primer and a J-beta primer mix were used in a second PCR of roughly 6 to 12 cycles. Every single cDNA molecule received a tag from a template-switch adaptor with 12 random nucleotides. Each CDR3 protein gets one entry after TCRdb re-called the 5' RACE reads with MiXCR. The top ten clones hold roughly 14% of a sample with about a million distinct CDR3 sequences, roughly two fifths of them seen once. General study findings and limits: The recorded TCR beta diversity per million T cells decreased in a roughly linear manner with age.

The CDR3 sequence is 13 residues long. The V end lost 7 bases, the J end lost 3 bases, and 12 bases lay between the germline ends. Germline CDR1 MNHEY, CDR2 SVGEGT. This clonotype originated in a man younger than 35 in good health. The sequencing sample was made of blood. This rearrangement joins TRBV6-2 or TRBV6-3 to TRBJ1-2; possibly TRBD1 for D (6 bases). In DNA, the CDR3 is TGTGCCAGCAATGAGGCAGGGGACTATGGCTACACCTTC. It specifies CASNEAGDYGYTF.